This TCR beta chain was observed in a study of T cells in localized non-small cell lung cancer. About this clone: Its specificity is unknown.

Produced via immunoSEQ multiplex PCR; TCRdb's table is partial and in-frame only. Found here are tens of thousands of clones, roughly 90% of them singletons; the top ten hold approximately 22%. Notes on the study in general: Uninvolved adjacent lung had the highest recorded T cell clonality, with tumor below it.

This TCR was recovered from a man aged 40 to 70 with stage I squamous cell lung carcinoma. The sample was peripheral blood, taken before any cancer treatment.

The CDR3, as DNA: TGCGCCAGCAGCTTGGGCGAGCCATACAATGAGCAGTTCTTC. It codes for CASSLGEPYNEQFF. The chain uses TRBV5-1 and TRBJ2-1; D remains unclear. Germline values: CDR1 SGHRS, CDR2 YFSETQ. The length of the CDR3 is 14 residues. Deletions cut 0 bases from V and 4 bases from J, with 8 bases between.